These 18 T cell receptor beta chains were all obtained from the same sample, sequenced in a study of shared clonotypes between healthy human individuals. Sequenced by immunoSEQ multiplex PCR; TCRdb stores in-frame clones only, minus some. The sample lists approximately 87,000 clones, 60% to 65% occurring once. Sequenced input: memory CD8+ T cells sorted from blood. Specified subset: CD45RO+ cells pooled with CCR7-negative TemRA cells. These receptors were collected from a man aged 25-45 years in good health.

This clone was seen a handful of times. This rearrangement joins TRBV15 to TRBJ2-1; weak D call: TRBD1 (6 bases). The CDR3 runs to 17 residues. Trimming shortened V by 4 bases and J by 0 bases, and 16 bases separated the two germline ends. The germline V gene encodes CDR1 LNHNV and CDR2 YYDKDF (reference sequence). Here the CDR3 DNA reads TGTGCCACCAGCATCGGATCGACGGACAGCTCCTACAATGAGCAGTTCTTC. It is translated as CATSIGSTDSSYNEQFF.

This clone was seen repeatedly, ten times or more. The V gene is TRBV28, the J gene TRBJ1-1, with no clear D. The CDR3 extends over 15 amino acids. The germline V gene has CDR1 MDHEN and CDR2 SYDVKM. Between the trimmed V and J ends, which lost 5 bases and 0 bases, there was a span of 13 bases. The CDR3 bases are TGTGCCAGCAGTAGCACCCAAGGAGTGAACACTGAAGCTTTCTTT. Translated, it gives CASSSTQGVNTEAFF.

The chain combines TRBV7-9 with TRBJ1-1; TRBD1 matches 7 bases. Germline values: CDR1 SEHNR, CDR2 FQNEAQ (reference sequence). With 4 bases clipped from V and 8 bases from J, the junction kept 16 bases outside the gene matches. The CDR3 consists of 16 residues. The CDR3 bases are TGTGCCAGCAGCTCCCTACGCGGGGACAGTAATCTAGAAGCTTTCTTT. It yields the protein CASSSLRGDSNLEAFF. The complete variable domain, with remaining parts taken from reference TRBV7-9 and TRBJ1-1, reads DTGVSQNPRHKITKRGQNVTFRCDPISEHNRLYWYRQTLGQGPEFLTYFQNEAQLEKSRLLSDRFSAERPKGSFSTLEIQRTEQGDSAMYLCASSSLRGDSNLEAFFGQGTRLTVV.

The chain recombines TRBV11-3 with TRBJ2-2; D remains unclear. V was pared by 4 bases and J by 6 bases, with 9 bases between. This CDR3 is 13 amino acids long. Germline lookup yields CDR1 SGHNT and CDR2 YENEEA. This chain's CDR3 is CASSSTTSGELFF. CDR3 DNA sequence: TGTGCCAGCAGCTCTACGACCTCCGGGGAGCTGTTTTTT.

V and J are TRBV7-3 and TRBJ2-7, with a tentative D call TRBD1 (6 bases). From germline, CDR1 is SGHTA and CDR2 FQGTGA. There are 14 residues in the CDR3. V gave up 3 bases and J gave up 3 bases, with 12 bases separating them. The CDR3 is CASSFCNRDYEQYF. DNA of the CDR3: TGTGCCAGCAGCTTCTGTAACAGGGACTACGAGCAGTACTTC.

In its sample, this clone was seen many times. The chain couples TRBV10-2 to TRBJ2-3, with TRBD2 matching 11 bases. The CDR3 is 14 residues long. Germline V gene sequence: CDR1 WSHSY, CDR2 SAAADI. The V segment lost 7 bases and the J segment 6 bases; nucleotides outside the gene matches: 6. The CDR3 DNA sequence: TGCGCCAGCATGTCGTCTAGCGGGAGGGATACGCAGTATTTT. Protein: CASMSSSGRDTQYF.

The CDR3 nucleotides read TGTGCCAGCAGCTTATATAGCTCTGGGGCCAACGTCCTGACTTTC. This gives the protein CASSLYSSGANVLTF. This rearrangement joins TRBV11-2 to TRBJ2-6; no definite D call. V was trimmed by 2 bases and J by 0 bases, leaving 5 bases between them. CDR3 size: 15 residues. The germline CDR1 and CDR2 sequences are SGHAT and FQNNGV. The entire variable domain, with the rest obtained from reference TRBV11-2 and TRBJ2-6, is as follows: EAGVAQSPRYKIIEKRQSVAFWCNPISGHATLYWYQQILGQGPKLLIQFQNNGVVDDSQLPKDRFSAERLKGVDSTLKIQPAKLEDSAVYLCASSLYSSGANVLTFGAGSRLTVL.

This CDR3 is CASSLSVGGSGELFF. CDR3 in DNA: TGTGCCAGCAGTTTATCTGTCGGGGGGAGCGGGGAGCTGTTTTTT. This rearrangement joins TRBV27 to TRBJ2-2; TRBD2 agrees at 7 bases. Germline CDR1 MNHEY, CDR2 SMNVEV (reference sequence). After removal of 0 bases from V and 7 bases from J, the junction contained 5 bases not matched to a gene. The CDR3 totals 15 residues.

V gene TRBV4-1 combines with J gene TRBJ2-1; TRBD2 might be the D (6 bases). Germline CDR1 reads MGHRA; CDR2 reads YSYEKL. This CDR3 contains 15 residues. V was trimmed by 0 bases and J by 7 bases, leaving 13 bases between them. In DNA form, the CDR3 reads TGCGCCAGCAGCCAAGACCCCCAGGGAGGTAATGAGCAGTTCTTC. Its translation is CASSQDPQGGNEQFF.

The chain joins TRBV2 to TRBJ2-5; the D call may be TRBD1 or TRBD2 (5 bases each). V lost 8 bases to trimming and J lost 1 base, with 14 bases between them. The CDR3 contains 14 residues. Germline V gene data show CDR1 as SNHLY and CDR2 as FYNNEI. For the CDR3, the DNA is TGTGCCAGCGGGATCCCTGGGGGCCAAGAGACCCAGTACTTC. Translating gives CASGIPGGQETQYF.

CDR3: CARNPVEGKGETQYF. DNA for the CDR3: TGTGCCAGAAACCCCGTGGAGGGAAAAGGAGAGACCCAGTACTTC. The V and J genes are TRBV5-3 and TRBJ2-5, with D possibly being TRBD2 (6 bases). TRBV5-3 belongs to the ORF category, with a function that is uncertain. The CDR3 is made up of 15 amino acids. The ends were cut back, 6 bases at V and 4 bases at J, with 19 bases in the middle.

The gene calls are TRBV5-5 and TRBJ2-5; tentative D call: TRBD2 (5 bases). The length of the CDR3 is 15 residues. V lost 4 bases and J lost 4, with 17 bases in between. Germline assignment: CDR1 SGHKS and CDR2 YYEKEE (reference sequence). The CDR3 nucleotides read TGTGCCAGCAGCGGATTACAGATCGAGGGAGAGACCCAGTACTTC. Amino acids: CASSGLQIEGETQYF.

V is TRBV13 and J is TRBJ2-7; 9 nucleotides line up with TRBD1. CDR1 is PRHDT and CDR2 is FYEKMQ in the germline V gene (reference sequence). Trimming at V came to 0 bases and at J to 2 bases, leaving 11 bases not matched to a gene. The CDR3 is made up of 18 amino acids. CDR3 region: CASSLGRGRDRVTYEQYF. DNA for the CDR3: TGTGCCAGCAGCTTAGGGAGAGGGCGGGACAGGGTGACCTACGAGCAGTACTTC.

The chain combines TRBV6-4 with TRBJ2-1, with a weak D call TRBD2 (6 bases). Germline CDR1 is MRHNA and CDR2 is SNTAGT. Trimming left V 6 bases short and J 0 bases short, with 6 bases between. The CDR3 covers 13 residues. CDR3 sequence reads: CASSGSSYNEQFF. The DNA for the CDR3 is TGTGCCAGCAGCGGGAGCTCCTACAATGAGCAGTTCTTC.

About this clone: It is likely a read error: a sequence one base away is far more abundant. The V and J genes are TRBV6-1 and TRBJ1-5; 10 bases agree with TRBD1. Judging by the DNA end, TRBJ2-3 fits better; the J call may be wrong. Germline loops: CDR1 MNHNS, CDR2 SASEGT. The CDR3 runs 14 residues. In nucleotides, the CDR3 is TGTGCCAGCAAGGGACAGGGGATCAATCAGCCCCAGTATTTT. It specifies CASKGQGINQPQYF.

This rearrangement joins TRBV7-2 to TRBJ1-5; 7 nucleotides match TRBD1. V dropped 4 bases and J dropped 6; count of bases not matched to a gene: 6. Germline V gene sequence: CDR1 SGHTA, CDR2 FQGNSA. The CDR3 runs to 14 residues. The CDR3 region has the DNA TGTGCCAGCAGCTCGACAGGGTTGGGTCAGCCCCAGCATTTT. Protein product: CASSSTGLGQPQHF. Supplemented by reference TRBV7-2 and TRBJ1-5, the full variable domain reads GAGVSQSPSNKVTEKGKDVELRCDPISGHTALYWYRQSLGQGLEFLIYFQGNSAPDKSGLPSDRFSAERTGGSVSTLTIQRTQQEDSAVYLCASSSTGLGQPQHFGDGTRLSIL.

This clone has only one observation. The chain carries TRBV27 and TRBJ2-1; TRBD2 agrees at 10 bases. This CDR3 contains 17 residues. The germline V gene encodes CDR1 MNHEY and CDR2 SMNVEV (reference sequence). Germline trimming cut 3 bases from V and 0 bases from J; bases unmatched to any gene: 5. CDR3 region: CASSFRLAGNSYNEQFF. As DNA, the CDR3 is TGTGCCAGCAGTTTCCGACTAGCGGGTAACTCCTACAATGAGCAGTTCTTC.

This clone was observed at least ten times. The genes are TRBV7-2 and TRBJ1-1, with D hard to call. The CDR3 length is 14 residues. The germline V and J ends were trimmed by 5 bases and 5 bases, with 15 bases remaining between them. Germline V CDR1 and CDR2: SGHTA, FQGNSA. The CDR3 bases are TGTGCCAGCAGCCCCGTAAGGGCTGGTACTGAAGCTTTCTTT. This encodes CASSPVRAGTEAFF.